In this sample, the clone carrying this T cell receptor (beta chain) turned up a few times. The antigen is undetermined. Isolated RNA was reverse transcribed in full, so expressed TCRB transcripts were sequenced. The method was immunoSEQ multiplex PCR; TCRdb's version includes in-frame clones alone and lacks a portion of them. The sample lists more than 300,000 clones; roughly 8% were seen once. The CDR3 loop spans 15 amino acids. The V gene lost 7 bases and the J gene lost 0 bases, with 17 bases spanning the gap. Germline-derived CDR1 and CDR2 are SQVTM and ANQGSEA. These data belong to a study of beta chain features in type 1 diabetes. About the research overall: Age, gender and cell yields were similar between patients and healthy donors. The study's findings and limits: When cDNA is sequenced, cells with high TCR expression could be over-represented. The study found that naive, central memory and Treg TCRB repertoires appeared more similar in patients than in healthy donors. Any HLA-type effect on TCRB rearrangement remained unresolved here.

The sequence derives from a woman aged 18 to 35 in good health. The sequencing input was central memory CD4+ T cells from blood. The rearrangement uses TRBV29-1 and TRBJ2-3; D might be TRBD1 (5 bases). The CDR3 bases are TGCAGCGCCCAAGTGGGGCTCCATAGCACAGATACGCAGTATTTT. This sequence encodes CSAQVGLHSTDTQYF.